This section outlines one TCR beta chain sequence together with its context. The data stem from a study of blood T cell repertoires in COVID-19. Overall study: Samples taken during acute and convalescent COVID-19 were collected in the United States, Italy and Spain. T cells, B-cell-depleted T cells, or PBMCs supplied cDNA or gDNA.

This CDR3 is 16 amino acids long. Germline values: CDR1 DFQATT, CDR2 SNEGSKA (reference sequence). Deletions cut 3 bases from V and 9 bases from J, with 25 bases between. Under the authors' procedure: Estimation of nucleated cell counts relied on the amplification of reference gene primers. TCRdb keeps only in-frame clones here, not all; method: immunoSEQ multiplex PCR. D and trimming were read from the DNA, whereas the V and J calls and clone size are those reported in that table. The data hold tens of thousands of clones, with less than 85% observed a single time. V gene TRBV20-1 combines with J gene TRBJ2-3; D perhaps matches TRBD2 (6 bases). The sample consisted of peripheral blood. This clonotype was sampled from a human donor in a cohort sampled during active COVID-19. CDR3 loop: CSASGPGLTTPPTQYF. The DNA of the CDR3 is TGCAGTGCTAGTGGCCCGGGACTCACGACGCCCCCGACGCAGTATTTT.